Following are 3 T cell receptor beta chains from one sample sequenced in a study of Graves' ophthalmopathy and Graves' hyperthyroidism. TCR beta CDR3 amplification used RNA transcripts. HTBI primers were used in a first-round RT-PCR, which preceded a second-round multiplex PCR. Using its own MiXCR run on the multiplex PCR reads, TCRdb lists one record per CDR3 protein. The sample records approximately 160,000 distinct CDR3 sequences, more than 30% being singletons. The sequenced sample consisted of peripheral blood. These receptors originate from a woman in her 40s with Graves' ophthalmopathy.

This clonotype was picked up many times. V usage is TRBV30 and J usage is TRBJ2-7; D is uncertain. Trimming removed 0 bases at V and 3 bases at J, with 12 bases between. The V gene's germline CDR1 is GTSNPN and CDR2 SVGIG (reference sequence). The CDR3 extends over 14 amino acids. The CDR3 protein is CAWSVNSLSYEQYF. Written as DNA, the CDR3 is TGTGCCTGGAGTGTCAACAGTTTGAGCTACGAGCAGTACTTC.

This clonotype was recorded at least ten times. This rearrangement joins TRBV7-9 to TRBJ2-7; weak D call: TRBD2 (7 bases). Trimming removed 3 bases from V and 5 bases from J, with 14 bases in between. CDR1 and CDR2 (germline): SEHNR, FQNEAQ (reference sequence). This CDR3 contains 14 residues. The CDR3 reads CASSFRGGLNEQYF. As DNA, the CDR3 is TGTGCCAGCAGCTTTAGGGGGGGTTTAAACGAGCAGTACTTC.

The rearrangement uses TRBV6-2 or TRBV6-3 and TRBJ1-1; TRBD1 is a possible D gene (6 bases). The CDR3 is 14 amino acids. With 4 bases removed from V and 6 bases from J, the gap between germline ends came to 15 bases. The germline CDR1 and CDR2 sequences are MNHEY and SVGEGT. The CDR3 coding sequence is TGTGCCAGCAGTTCCGGGGGCGAGTTAGCTGAAGCTTTCTTT. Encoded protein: CASSSGGELAEAFF.